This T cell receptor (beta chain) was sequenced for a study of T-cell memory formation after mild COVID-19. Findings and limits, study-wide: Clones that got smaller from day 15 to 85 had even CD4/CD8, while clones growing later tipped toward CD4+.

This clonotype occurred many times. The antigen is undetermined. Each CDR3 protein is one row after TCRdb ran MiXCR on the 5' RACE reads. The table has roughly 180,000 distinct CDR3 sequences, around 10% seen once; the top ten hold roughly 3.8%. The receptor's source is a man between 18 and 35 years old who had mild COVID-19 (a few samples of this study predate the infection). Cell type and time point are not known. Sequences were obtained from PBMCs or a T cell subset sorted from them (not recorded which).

The CDR3 DNA sequence: TGCGCCAGCAGCCTCTTAGGATGGGGGACCAAAAACATTCAGTACTTC. Protein product: CASSLLGWGTKNIQYF. The chain carries TRBV4-3 and TRBJ2-4; D may match TRBD1 or TRBD2 (5 bases each). V lost 4 bases and J 2 bases, leaving 15 bases between the germline ends. The germline gives CDR1 LGHNA, CDR2 YSLEER. The CDR3 contains 16 residues.